The clone carrying this T cell receptor beta chain was detected many times. These data belong to a study of T cells in Graves' hyperthyroidism and ophthalmopathy. RNA transcripts gave rise to amplified TCR beta CDR3 regions. First-round RT-PCR targeting the TCR CDR3 was performed with the HTBI primer set. TCRdb called the multiplex PCR reads again in MiXCR, with one record for every CDR3 protein. The top ten clones hold roughly 8% of a sample with 250,000 to 300,000 distinct CDR3 sequences, roughly 14% of them seen once. Germline values: CDR1 MDHEN, CDR2 SYDVKM. The CDR3 sequence is 12 residues long. Trimming cost V 6 bases and J 5 bases, with 10 bases left between them.

The rearrangement joins TRBV28 to TRBJ2-5; the D gene is possibly TRBD2 (5 bases). The sequence was obtained from a woman aged 30 to 39 with Graves' hyperthyroidism that later progressed to Graves' ophthalmopathy. Sequencing input: blood. This CDR3 reads CASRAATETQYF. CDR3 nucleotide sequence: TGTGCCAGCAGAGCGGCTACGGAGACCCAGTACTTC.